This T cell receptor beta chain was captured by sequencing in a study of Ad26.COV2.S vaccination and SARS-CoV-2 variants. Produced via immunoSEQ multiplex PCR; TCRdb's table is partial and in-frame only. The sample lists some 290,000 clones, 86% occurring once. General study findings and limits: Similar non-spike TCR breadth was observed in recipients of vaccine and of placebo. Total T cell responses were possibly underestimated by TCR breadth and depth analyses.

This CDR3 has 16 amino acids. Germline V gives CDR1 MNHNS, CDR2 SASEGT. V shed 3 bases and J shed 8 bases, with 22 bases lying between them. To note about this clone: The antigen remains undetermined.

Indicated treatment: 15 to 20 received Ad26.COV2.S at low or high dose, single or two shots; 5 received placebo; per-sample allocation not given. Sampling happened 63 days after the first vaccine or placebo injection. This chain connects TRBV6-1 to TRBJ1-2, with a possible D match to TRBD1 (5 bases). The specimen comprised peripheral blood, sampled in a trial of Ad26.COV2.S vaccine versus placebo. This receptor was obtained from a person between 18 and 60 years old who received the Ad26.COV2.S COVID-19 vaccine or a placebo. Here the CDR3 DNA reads TGTGCCAGCAGTGACGGGGAGGGGTGGCCCTCGAGAGGCTACACCTTC. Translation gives CASSDGEGWPSRGYTF.